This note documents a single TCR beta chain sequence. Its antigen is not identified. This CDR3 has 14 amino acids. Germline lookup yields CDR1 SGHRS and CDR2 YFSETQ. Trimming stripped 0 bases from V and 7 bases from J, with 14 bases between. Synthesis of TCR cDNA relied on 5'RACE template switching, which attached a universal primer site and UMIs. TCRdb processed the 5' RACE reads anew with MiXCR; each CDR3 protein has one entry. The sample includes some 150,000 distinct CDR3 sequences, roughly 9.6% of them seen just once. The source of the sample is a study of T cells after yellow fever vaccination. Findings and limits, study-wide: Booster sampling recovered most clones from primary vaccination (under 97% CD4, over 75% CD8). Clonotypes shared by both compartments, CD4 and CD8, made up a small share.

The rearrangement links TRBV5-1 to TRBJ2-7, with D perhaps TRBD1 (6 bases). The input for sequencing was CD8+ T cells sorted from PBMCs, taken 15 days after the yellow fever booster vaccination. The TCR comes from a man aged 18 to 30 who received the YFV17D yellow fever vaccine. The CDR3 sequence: CASSLGRGRPEQYF. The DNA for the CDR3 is TGCGCCAGCAGCTTGGGCAGGGGCAGACCAGAGCAGTACTTC.